The 12 T cell receptor beta chains below were found in one sample sequenced in a study of Ad26.COV2.S vaccination and SARS-CoV-2 variants. Treatment of the sample: roughly 18 received Ad26.COV2.S at low or high dose, single or two shots; 5 received placebo; per-sample allocation not given. Material that was analyzed had been drawn on day 63 after the first vaccine or placebo injection. Method: immunoSEQ multiplex PCR; TCRdb's copy keeps in-frame clones and lacks some. The sample has fewer than 900,000 clones; roughly 90% are singletons. The source was peripheral blood, collected in a trial of Ad26.COV2.S vaccine versus placebo. These receptors were collected from a person between 18 and 59 years old who received the Ad26.COV2.S COVID-19 vaccine or a placebo.

The genes are TRBV5-1 and TRBJ2-1; TRBD2 aligns across 11 bases. The germline V gene encodes CDR1 SGHRS and CDR2 YFSETQ. The CDR3 loop spans 16 amino acids. Trimming took 0 bases from V and 7 from J; bases not matched to a gene: 6. The DNA of the CDR3 is TGCGCCAGCAGCTTGGGGATAGCGGGAGGGATAAATGAGCAGTTCTTC. Translating gives CASSLGIAGGINEQFF. Filled out from reference TRBV5-1 and TRBJ2-1, the complete variable domain reads KAGVTQTPRYLIKTRGQQVTLSCSPISGHRSVSWYQQTPGQGLQFLFEYFSETQRNKGNFPGRFSGRQFSNSRSEMNVSTLELGDSALYLCASSLGIAGGINEQFFGPGTRLTVL.

The chain links TRBV5-4 to TRBJ2-3, with a tentative D call TRBD2 (6 bases). CDR3 length: 15 amino acids. V was shortened by 2 bases and J by 0 bases, with 10 bases between the two germline ends. CDR1 and CDR2 (germline): SGHNT, YYREEE (reference sequence). DNA of the CDR3: TGTGCCAGCAGCTTAACTAGCCCAAGCACAGATACGCAGTATTTT. Its translation is CASSLTSPSTDTQYF.

The sample holds one count of this clone. This chain links TRBV21-1 with TRBJ2-7; the listed D gene, TRBD1, was not tested against the DNA. TRBV21-1 is a documented pseudogene. CDR3 length: 17 amino acids. The CDR3 here is CASSKETRGHASYEQYF. The CDR3 DNA is TGTGCCAGCAGCAAAGAAACCAGGGGGCACGCATCCTACGAGCAGTACTTC.

This clone was recorded only once. The CDR3 loop is CASSLHRENYGYTF. For the CDR3, the DNA is TGTGCCAGCAGCTTACACCGGGAGAACTATGGCTACACCTTC. This chain connects TRBV13 to TRBJ1-2; the D is unclear. Germline V gives CDR1 PRHDT, CDR2 FYEKMQ (reference sequence). The CDR3 has 14 residues. Trimming shortened V by 2 bases and J by 2 bases, and 9 bases separated the two germline ends.

Notes on this clone: This sample includes further DNA sequences coding for the same CDR3. The V call is TRBV6-5, the J call TRBJ2-7; D gene uncertain. The CDR3 length is 13 residues. V gave up 6 bases and J gave up 0 bases, with 9 bases separating them. In germline, CDR1 is MNHEY, CDR2 SVGAGI. The CDR3 region is CASSQGSSYEQYF. The DNA of the CDR3 is TGTGCCAGCAGCCAAGGTAGCTCCTACGAGCAGTACTTC.

The chain uses TRBV27 and TRBJ1-3; 8 nucleotides align to TRBD1. The CDR3 loop spans 14 amino acids. With V trimmed by 9 bases and J by 6 bases, 10 bases remained unmatched. The germline V gene encodes CDR1 MNHEY and CDR2 SMNVEV (reference sequence). CDR3 coding DNA: TGTGCCAGGGCGGACAGGGTAAATGCAAACACCATATATTTT. Protein product: CARADRVNANTIYF.

In DNA, the CDR3 is TGTGCCAGCAGCTGGCCTGGCTCCTACAATGAGCAGTTCTTC. Its translation is CASSWPGSYNEQFF. V is TRBV27 and J is TRBJ2-1; no clear D gene. The CDR3 has 14 amino acids. Trimming stripped 6 bases from V and 0 bases from J, with 9 bases between. Germline V lookup: CDR1 MNHEY, CDR2 SMNVEV (reference sequence).

V is TRBV9 and J is TRBJ1-1; 10 bases agree with TRBD1. CDR3 length: 15 amino acids. The V segment lost 0 bases and the J segment 3 bases; nucleotides outside the gene matches: 2. Germline V gives CDR1 SGDLS, CDR2 YYNGEE. The CDR3 nucleotides are TGTGCCAGCAGCGTAGGTGGGACAGGGGACACTGAAGCTTTCTTT. Protein sequence: CASSVGGTGDTEAFF.

The chain joins TRBV10-3 to TRBJ2-3; TRBD2 is a possible D gene (5 bases). Germline assignment: CDR1 ENHRY and CDR2 SYGVKD. V lost 9 bases and J 5 bases, leaving 18 bases between the germline ends. This CDR3 has 14 amino acids. In DNA form, the CDR3 reads TGTGCCATTTCCCGGACCCCGGCGGGAGATACGCAGTATTTT. Translation: CAISRTPAGDTQYF.

The J gene is TRBJ1-2, the V gene TRBV20-1; D ambiguous. Trimming left V 3 bases short and J 4 bases short, with 3 bases between. Germline V gene lookup returns CDR1 DFQATT and CDR2 SNEGSKA (reference sequence). The CDR3 extends over 10 amino acids. CDR3 in amino acids: CSARLYGYTF. The CDR3 DNA is TGCAGTGCTAGGCTCTATGGCTACACCTTC.

The V gene is TRBV9, the J gene TRBJ1-3; maybe TRBD1 (6 bases). Looked up from germline, CDR1 is SGDLS and CDR2 is YYNGEE. This CDR3 has 15 residues. Trimming left V 0 bases short and J 5 bases short, with 12 bases between. CDR3 DNA sequence: TGTGCCAGCAGCGTAGAGGGGGTGCGGAGAAACACCATATATTTT. It yields the protein CASSVEGVRRNTIYF.

The chain has TRBV15 and TRBJ1-2; tentative D call: TRBD1 (6 bases). V lost 3 bases and J lost 4, with 15 bases in between. The CDR3 covers 15 residues. Germline CDR1 and CDR2: LNHNV and YYDKDF (reference sequence). The CDR3 sequence is CATSRDRTAGYGYTF. In nucleotides, the CDR3 is TGTGCCACCAGCAGGGATAGGACAGCGGGCTATGGCTACACCTTC.